This TCR beta chain was sequenced during a study of blood T cell repertoires in COVID-19. Overall study context: The United States, Italy and Spain supplied acute and convalescent COVID-19 samples. In each case, the material was cDNA or gDNA derived from T cells, B-cell-depleted T cells, or PBMCs.

The CDR3 length is 15 residues. Trimming removed 3 bases from V and 5 bases from J; junction bases left unmatched: 9. Germline CDR1 is SGHNT and CDR2 is YYREEE (reference sequence). How the authors handled the data: Amplifying reference gene primers gave estimates of nucleated cell counts. The protocol was immunoSEQ multiplex PCR, while the TCRdb copy is restricted to in-frame clones and leaves out a portion. V, J and clone size are taken as reported in that table, and D and trimming were inferred from the DNA itself. The sample has over 85,000 clones, approximately 86% seen once; the top ten hold approximately 18%.

The gene calls are TRBV5-4 and TRBJ2-7; 9 nucleotides agree with TRBD1. The sequenced sample was peripheral blood. The sequence derives from a woman older than 75 with acute or convalescent COVID-19. CDR3 residues: CASSSSGTGRHEQYF. In DNA form, the CDR3 reads TGTGCCAGCAGCTCTTCCGGGACAGGGCGGCACGAGCAGTACTTC.